The 20 T cell receptor beta chains reported below all come from one sample, sequenced in a study of cytomegalovirus exposure and HLA in healthy donors. The PCR ran on 60 Vbeta and 13 Jbeta primers. Repertoires were generated with immunoSEQ multiplex PCR, while TCRdb's copy carries only in-frame clones and drops some. The repertoire consists of approximately 140,000 clones, with roughly 77% occurring once and the leading ten covering roughly 4%. The specimen sequenced was PBMCs. Receptor source: a human donor in good health.

The CDR3 sequence: CASSSLENPYEQYF. The CDR3 DNA follows: TGTGCCAGTAGTAGCCTAGAGAACCCCTACGAGCAGTACTTC. V gene TRBV19 combines with J gene TRBJ2-7; unclear D gene. Deletions cut 4 bases from V and 2 bases from J, with 12 bases between. The germline V gene encodes CDR1 LNHDA and CDR2 SQIVND (reference sequence). This CDR3 comprises 14 residues.

Details on this clone: The same CDR3 can be traced to other DNA sequences in this sample. The chain couples TRBV14 to TRBJ2-3; D is ambiguous. Germline CDR1 reads SGHDN; CDR2 reads FVKESK. V was cut by 0 bases and J by 2 bases, with 3 bases left in between. CDR3 length: 13 residues. CDR3 sequence (DNA): TGTGCCAGCAGCCAAGACCTCACAGATACGCAGTATTTT. Translating it yields CASSQDLTDTQYF. Looking up the rest from reference TRBV14 and TRBJ2-3 gives the full variable domain: EAGVTQFPSHSVIEKGQTVTLRCDPISGHDNLYWYRRVMGKEIKFLLHFVKESKQDESGMPNNRFLAERTGGTYSTLKVQPAELEDSGVYFCASSQDLTDTQYFGPGTRLTVL.

About this clone itself: A read error may produce the germline difference seen at one junction end. This rearrangement joins TRBV29-1 to TRBJ2-2, with D perhaps matching TRBD1 (5 bases). The CDR3 totals 14 residues. Germline lookup yields CDR1 SQVTM and CDR2 ANQGSEA. CDR3 in amino acids: CSAEGALGAGELFF. Here the CDR3 DNA reads TGCAGCGCTGAAGGGGCCCTAGGGGCCGGGGAGCTGTTTTTT.

The chain couples TRBV6-6 to TRBJ2-7; the match to TRBD2 covers 9 bases. Germline V gene lookup returns CDR1 MNHNY and CDR2 SVGAGI (reference sequence). Trimming took 6 bases from V and 6 from J; bases not matched to a gene: 3. CDR3 length: 12 amino acids. The CDR3 DNA reads as TGTGCCAGCAGGCTGGGACTAGCCGAGCAGTACTTC. Translating it yields CASRLGLAEQYF.

This chain uses TRBV9 with TRBJ1-1, with D unclear. The germline gives CDR1 SGDLS, CDR2 YYNGEE. This CDR3 comprises 16 residues. V was shortened by 4 bases and J by 0 bases, with 16 bases between the two germline ends. The CDR3 DNA is TGTGCCAGCAGCCCGAGAAGTCCACCGATGAACACTGAAGCTTTCTTT. Translation gives CASSPRSPPMNTEAFF.

This sequence joins TRBV19 and TRBJ1-1, with TRBD1 matching over 9 bases. The trim removed 3 bases at V and 7 bases at J, leaving 6 bases unmatched. The CDR3 totals 14 residues. Germline values: CDR1 LNHDA, CDR2 SQIVND (reference sequence). CDR3 amino acids: CASSISATGGEAFF. CDR3 bases: TGTGCCAGTAGTATCTCCGCGACAGGGGGTGAAGCTTTCTTT.

V gene TRBV19 combines with J gene TRBJ2-2, with 11 bases fitting TRBD1. The V segment lost 5 bases and the J segment 5 bases; nucleotides outside the gene matches: 4. The CDR3 is 15 residues long. Looked up from germline, CDR1 is LNHDA and CDR2 is SQIVND (reference sequence). The CDR3 DNA sequence: TGTGCCAGTAGTCCCCGGGACAGGGGGACCGGGGAGCTGTTTTTT. Encoded protein: CASSPRDRGTGELFF.

The V call is TRBV9, the J call TRBJ2-3, with 11 bases identical to TRBD2. Germline values: CDR1 SGDLS, CDR2 YYNGEE. J lost 5 bases, V lost 3 bases, and 11 bases had no gene match. The CDR3 contains 17 residues. The chain's CDR3 is CASSAGLAGPPGDTQYF. The CDR3 DNA reads TGTGCCAGCAGCGCCGGACTAGCGGGCCCGCCTGGAGATACGCAGTATTTT.

This clone was seen more than once but under ten times. V and J are TRBV7-9 and TRBJ1-3; D perhaps matches TRBD1 (5 bases). The V gene lost 4 bases and the J gene lost 4 bases, with 14 bases spanning the gap. This CDR3 has 15 residues. Per germline, CDR1 SEHNR and CDR2 FQNEAQ (reference sequence). CDR3 residues: CASSYDSARGNTIYF. The CDR3 nucleotides are TGTGCCAGCAGCTACGACAGCGCGCGGGGAAACACCATATATTTT.

The chain is built from TRBV2 and TRBJ2-1; D may be TRBD1 (6 bases). Germline values: CDR1 SNHLY, CDR2 FYNNEI. The V end lost 7 bases, the J end lost 3 bases, and 10 bases lay between the germline ends. The CDR3 spans 13 residues. The CDR3 loop reads CASTPTGYNEQFF. The CDR3 DNA reads as TGTGCCAGCACCCCGACAGGCTACAATGAGCAGTTCTTC.

The V call is TRBV10-1, the J call TRBJ2-3; D may be TRBD2 (5 bases). V shed 2 bases and J shed 2 bases, with 17 bases lying between them. The CDR3 has 17 residues. CDR1 and CDR2 from the germline V gene are WNHNN and SYGVQD (reference sequence). The chain's CDR3 is CASSERWGADHTDTQYF. CDR3 in DNA: TGCGCCAGCAGTGAGAGGTGGGGAGCGGACCACACAGATACGCAGTATTTT.

This clone was recorded once. The chain couples TRBV28 to TRBJ2-1, with D maybe TRBD2 (6 bases). Germline loops: CDR1 MDHEN, CDR2 SYDVKM. The CDR3 is 16 amino acids. The germline V and J ends were trimmed by 2 bases and 3 bases, with 14 bases remaining between them. CDR3 amino acids: CASSLQAGRDYNEQFF. CDR3 in DNA: TGTGCCAGCAGTTTACAGGCGGGACGCGACTACAATGAGCAGTTCTTC.

The V gene is TRBV6-5, the J gene TRBJ1-1; the D gene is possibly TRBD1 (5 bases). The V and J ends lost 10 bases and 5 bases respectively, with 20 bases between them. Germline CDR1 MNHEY, CDR2 SVGAGI. This CDR3 is 14 amino acids long. The CDR3 DNA sequence: TGTGCCACCGCTGTTGGCGGGGCGATTACTGAAGCTTTCTTT. Amino acid sequence: CATAVGGAITEAFF.

The chain joins TRBV7-8 to TRBJ2-1; D uncertain. The V gene lost 2 bases and the J gene lost 0 bases, with 5 bases spanning the gap. CDR1 is SGHVS and CDR2 is FQNEAQ in the germline V gene. The CDR3 has 14 amino acids. CDR3: CASSLYGSYNEQFF. Written as DNA, the CDR3 is TGTGCCAGCAGCTTATACGGCTCCTACAATGAGCAGTTCTTC.

V and J are TRBV28 and TRBJ2-2; 7 bases are shared with TRBD1. V was pared by 6 bases and J by 3 bases, with 10 bases of the junction left unmatched. This CDR3 region has 16 residues. CDR1 is MDHEN, CDR2 SYDVKM, per germline. The CDR3 nucleotides are TGTGCCAGCAGCACTCGACAGGGTTCGGACACCGGGGAGCTGTTTTTT. As protein: CASSTRQGSDTGELFF.

This clone was seen a few times. The chain joins TRBV14 to TRBJ1-3; D perhaps matches TRBD1 (6 bases). The CDR3 extends over 15 amino acids. V gave up 5 bases and J gave up 0 bases, with 11 bases separating them. Germline V gene sequence: CDR1 SGHDN, CDR2 FVKESK. DNA for the CDR3: TGTGCCAGCAGCGCGGACAGCACCTCTGGAAACACCATATATTTT. It codes for CASSADSTSGNTIYF. Using reference TRBV14 and TRBJ1-3 for the parts outside the CDR3, the full variable domain is EAGVTQFPSHSVIEKGQTVTLRCDPISGHDNLYWYRRVMGKEIKFLLHFVKESKQDESGMPNNRFLAERTGGTYSTLKVQPAELEDSGVYFCASSADSTSGNTIYFGEGSWLTVV.

This clone has only a few counts. The chain carries TRBV28 and TRBJ2-7; no clear D. CDR3 size: 16 residues. Germline V gives CDR1 MDHEN, CDR2 SYDVKM. Trimming removed 7 bases at V and 2 bases at J, with 21 bases between. CDR3 loop: CASTSPKNNLPYEQYF. In DNA form, the CDR3 reads TGTGCCAGCACCTCCCCCAAAAACAATTTACCCTACGAGCAGTACTTC. Supplemented by reference TRBV28 and TRBJ2-7, the full variable domain reads DVKVTQSSRYLVKRTGEKVFLECVQDMDHENMFWYRQDPGLGLRLIYFSYDVKMKEKGDIPEGYSVSREKKERFSLILESASTNQTSMYLCASTSPKNNLPYEQYFGPGTRLTVT.

V and J are TRBV4-3 and TRBJ1-2; TRBD1 matches at 8 bases. After removal of 0 bases from V and 3 bases from J, the junction contained 9 bases not matched to a gene. The CDR3 is 17 residues long. The germline V gene encodes CDR1 LGHNA and CDR2 YSLEER. The CDR3 region has the DNA TGCGCCAGCAGCCAAGAGGGCAGGGGGCCTAGGGACTATGGCTACACCTTC. It codes for CASSQEGRGPRDYGYTF.

This clone has just one count. Germline and junction disagree at one end, which may indicate a read error. The V call is TRBV7-9, the J call TRBJ2-1; D remains ambiguous. The CDR3 is 12 residues long. CDR1 is SEHNR and CDR2 is FQNEAQ in the germline V gene (reference sequence). DNA of the CDR3: TGTTCCAGCAGCCTATATGACAATGAGCAGTTCTTC. Translated: CSSSLYDNEQFF.

The rearrangement uses TRBV28 and TRBJ2-7; TRBD1 agrees at 7 bases. J gave up 0 bases and V 3 bases, and 8 bases lay outside the gene matches. The CDR3 contains 16 residues. The germline CDR1 and CDR2 sequences are MDHEN and SYDVKM. CDR3 in DNA: TGTGCCAGCAGTTTTCGTTGGGACAGCCGCTCCTACGAGCAGTACTTC. It yields the protein CASSFRWDSRSYEQYF. Supplemented by reference TRBV28 and TRBJ2-7, the full variable domain reads DVKVTQSSRYLVKRTGEKVFLECVQDMDHENMFWYRQDPGLGLRLIYFSYDVKMKEKGDIPEGYSVSREKKERFSLILESASTNQTSMYLCASSFRWDSRSYEQYFGPGTRLTVT.